The clone carrying this TCR beta chain was detected only a few times. The PCR used 60 Vbeta and 13 Jbeta primers. Sequenced by immunoSEQ multiplex PCR; TCRdb stores in-frame clones only, minus some. The table lists some 150,000 clones, around 80% of them singletons. The entry originates in a study of cytomegalovirus exposure and HLA in healthy donors. Looked up from germline, CDR1 is SEHNR and CDR2 is FQNEAQ (reference sequence). After removal of 2 bases from V and 0 bases from J, the junction contained 7 bases not matched to a gene. This CDR3 comprises 18 residues. V is TRBV7-9 and J is TRBJ2-3, with 11 bases lining up with TRBD2. This receptor was obtained from a man aged 35 to 55 in good health and CMV-seronegative. The specimen was PBMCs. The CDR3 bases are TGTGCCAGCAGCTTACCTCGCCGACTAGCGGGGAGCACAGATACGCAGTATTTT. Its translation is CASSLPRRLAGSTDTQYF.